This TCR beta chain is drawn from a study of PD-1 blockade in classical Hodgkin lymphoma (dated by TCRdb to 2019 to 2021). Study-wide context: Nivolumab dosing was 3 mg/kg intravenously every 2 weeks, continuing until either disease progression or unacceptable toxicity. The study used CyTOF and TCR beta sequencing to define a peripheral blood immune signature of response to PD-1 blockade in classical Hodgkin lymphoma. What the work shows at the level of the full study, not this receptor alone: Newly diagnosed patients were reported to have lower baseline TCR diversity than healthy donors, and relapsed/refractory patients were reported to have lower baseline TCR diversity still. Patients starting nivolumab less than 1 year after ASCT had lower diversity and were excluded from later analyses to avoid confounding by immune reconstitution. The study covered only a single clinical trial cohort, and the causes of the repertoire differences, possibly disease activity or prior therapy, were still not defined. Trial patients with a complete response had baseline diversity similar to that of newly diagnosed patients, while partial responders and progressors had significantly lower diversity. By C4D1, a significant rise was seen in CD4+ TCR diversity but not in CD8+ TCR diversity (p=0.0027 vs p=0.16), and the rise was most apparent among complete responders (p=0.02).

This clone is assessed as medium-sized (0.01 to 0.1%). The antigen it recognizes is unknown. No base-level quality is on record; no much larger clone is a single base apart. The Qiagen DNeasy kit was used to extract genomic DNA from unsorted PBMCs and from the negatively selected CD4+ and CD8+ fractions. Using primers that anneal to V and J segments, immunoSEQ multiplex PCR amplified the TCR beta CDR3 regions. A synthetic immune receptor repertoire was used to minimize amplification bias, and remaining bias was computationally removed after sequencing. The source study handled its data this way. Repertoire diversity was quantified as the Shannon entropy index using custom Python scripts. Unsorted, CD4+ and CD8+ repertoires were analyzed separately, except in combined analyses where CD4+ and CD8+ sequences were merged in silico. A clone counted as expanded when the clone's frequency after treatment rose at least 2-fold relative to C1D1, and clones undetected at baseline were given a pseudocount of 0.5. Singleton clones were defined as clones with 0 or 1 copy at C1D1, and non-singleton clones were defined as clones with 2 or more copies. By matching protein sequences in sorted samples from the same patient, clones expanded in unsorted samples were annotated as CD4+, CD8+ or unknown. Wilcoxon tests were applied to paired samples to test diversity changes from C1D1 to C4D1. TCRdb mirrors the immuneACCESS table, restricted to in-frame sequences. Some clones are absent from its copies; in checked studies, under half trace to an unresolved V gene, and the reason for the others is unknown. Clonal size and the V and J genes are those of that table, whereas D and trimming came from the DNA. This sample is represented by about 40,000 clones; 70% to 90% of them were singletons. The ten top clones hold around 7.7% of the sample.

In the paper's terms, the time point label means: cycle 2 day 1 (C2D1) of nivolumab. Relapse after autologous stem cell transplantation had occurred in all trial patients, and cohorts A, B and C were distinguished by prior brentuximab vedotin exposure. The trial cohort was composed of over 50 patients with relapsed/refractory classical Hodgkin lymphoma, for whom complete response, partial response or progressive disease was recorded as best overall response. Trial patients were treated with single-agent nivolumab in the multi-cohort phase II CheckMate 205 trial. An independent review committee assessed best overall response using the 2007 International Working Group response criteria. Trial PBMCs were collected just before the start of nivolumab (C1D1) and during therapy at cycle 2 day 1 and cycle 4 day 1. After peripheral blood was drawn into 8 mL Vacutainer Cell Preparation Tubes, PBMCs were isolated by centrifugation and then cryopreserved.

The sample was peripheral blood mononuclear cells (PBMCs), taken before the second cycle of nivolumab. The sequence came from a human donor with classical Hodgkin lymphoma.

The CDR3 protein: CASSLEDRGWEETQYF. The DNA is TGTGCCAGCAGCTTAGAGGACAGGGGTTGGGAAGAGACCCAGTACTTC. The V and J segments used are TRBV7-6 and TRBJ2-5, and 9 junctional nucleotides match TRBD1. The CDR3 has 16 amino acids, counting the end cysteine and phenylalanine. Here the CDR3 DNA is all that survives: 48 bases in frame from base 1. After removal of 1 base from V and 3 bases from J, the junction retains 6 bases not matched to a gene. Taken from the germline V gene, the CDR1 and CDR2 loops are SGHVS and FNYEAQ.